Below are 3 T cell receptor beta chains sequenced from a single sample in a study of T cells in Graves' hyperthyroidism and ophthalmopathy. Researchers amplified the TCR beta CDR3 regions from RNA transcripts. The HTBI primer set drove a first-round RT-PCR of the TCR CDR3. TCRdb fed the multiplex PCR reads into MiXCR, producing one record per CDR3 protein. Of under 350,000 distinct CDR3 sequences in the sample, 15% to 20% were seen once. The sample taken for sequencing was blood. The origin of the receptors is a woman aged 45-65 years with Graves' hyperthyroidism.

This clonotype was picked up a small number of times. The CDR3 region is CAIKPGSGDRTGNTIYF. The DNA for the CDR3 is TGTGCCATCAAACCTGGAAGTGGGGACAGGACTGGAAACACCATATATTTT. The chain links TRBV10-3 to TRBJ1-3, with TRBD1 identical over 8 bases. Looked up from germline, CDR1 is ENHRY and CDR2 is SYGVKD. The CDR3 has 17 amino acids. The J segment lost 2 bases and the V segment lost 7 bases, leaving 13 bases of the junction unmatched.

Only a few counts were recorded for this clonotype. The chain employs TRBV30 and TRBJ1-5, with TRBD1 as a possible D gene (5 bases). V lost 3 bases, J lost 2 bases, and 14 bases lay in between. CDR1 is GTSNPN, CDR2 SVGIG, per germline (reference sequence). The CDR3 runs to 15 residues. DNA for the CDR3: TGTGCCTGGAGCGAGGGGTCCGCGGGCAATCAGCCCCAGCATTTT. Residues: CAWSEGSAGNQPQHF.

CDR3 DNA sequence: TGTGCCAGCAGTGACCCGGGATGGAGGAACACTGAAGCTTTCTTT. It encodes CASSDPGWRNTEAFF. The V gene is TRBV6-2 or TRBV6-3, the J gene TRBJ1-1; no definite D call. This CDR3 comprises 15 residues. V lost 5 bases and J lost 1, with 14 bases in between. Germline CDR1 is MNHEY and CDR2 is SVGEGT.